This entry lists 7 T cell receptor beta chains sequenced from one sample in a study of T cell responses to AZD1222 COVID-19 vaccine. Clones were read by immunoSEQ multiplex PCR, and TCRdb kept only the in-frame ones, dropping some. The sample has more than 60,000 clones; about 85% are singletons. This specimen consisted of peripheral blood, obtained on day 0 of AZD1222 vaccination. These receptors were taken from an adult in good health.

The chain couples TRBV7-9 to TRBJ1-1; TRBD1 agrees at 8 bases. CDR1 SEHNR and CDR2 FQNEAQ come from the germline V gene (reference sequence). The V and J ends lost 5 bases and 7 bases, in that order; junction bases with no gene match: 6. The length of the CDR3 is 13 residues. CDR3 in amino acids: CASSGRGLGEAFF. CDR3 sequence (DNA): TGTGCCAGCAGCGGCAGGGGGCTCGGTGAAGCTTTCTTT.

The V gene is TRBV3-1 (or the pseudogene TRBV3-2), the J gene TRBJ2-7, with D hard to call. V gave up 1 base and J gave up 6 bases, with 4 bases separating them. Germline loops: CDR1 LGHDT, CDR2 YNNKEL (reference sequence). The CDR3 consists of 11 residues. CDR3: CASSQAGEQYF. For the CDR3, the DNA is TGTGCCAGCAGCCAAGCCGGCGAGCAGTACTTC.

The rearrangement uses TRBV6-2 or TRBV6-3 and TRBJ1-1; D not resolved. V lost 6 bases and J lost 4, with 15 bases in between. The CDR3 has 14 residues. In germline, CDR1 is MNHEY, CDR2 SVGEGT. CDR3 loop: CASSDPPGGTEAFF. DNA for the CDR3: TGTGCCAGCAGCGACCCCCCCGGAGGCACTGAAGCTTTCTTT.

V and J are TRBV4-2 and TRBJ1-6; D is ambiguous. Germline V gene lookup returns CDR1 LGHNA and CDR2 YNFKEQ. Trimming removed 4 bases at V and 0 bases at J, with 10 bases between. This CDR3 comprises 16 residues. CDR3 in DNA: TGTGCCAGCAGCCTGGAAGAGAGCTCCTATAATTCACCCCTCCACTTT. Translating it yields CASSLEESSYNSPLHF.

This chain joins TRBV5-6 and TRBJ1-5, with TRBD1 matching 9 bases. V trimming: 4 bases; J trimming: 6 bases; junction bases outside the gene matches: 8. This CDR3 has 15 residues. The V gene's germline CDR1 is SGHDT and CDR2 YYEEEE. CDR3 bases: TGTGCCAGCAGCGCCCGAGGGACAGGGCCTCAGCCCCAGCATTTT. This gives the protein CASSARGTGPQPQHF.

This clone appeared a single time. The chain combines TRBV18 with TRBJ2-5, with D perhaps TRBD1 or TRBD2 (6 bases each). The V gene lost 2 bases and the J gene lost 5 bases, with 18 bases spanning the gap. Germline V gene sequence: CDR1 KGHSH, CDR2 LQKENI. The CDR3 totals 16 residues. For the CDR3, the DNA is TGTGCCAGCTCACCAATGGGAGGACAGCTCGGTGAGACCCAGTACTTC. Translating gives CASSPMGGQLGETQYF. Based on the CDR3 plus reference TRBV18 and TRBJ2-5, the full variable domain is NAGVMQNPRHLVRRRGQEARLRCSPMKGHSHVYWYRQLPEEGLKFMVYLQKENIIDESGMPKERFSAEFPKEGPSILRIQQVVRGDSAAYFCASSPMGGQLGETQYFGPGTRLLVL.

The rearrangement uses TRBV3-1 (or the pseudogene TRBV3-2) and TRBJ2-2, with 9 bases lining up with TRBD2. Germline loops: CDR1 LGHDT, CDR2 YNNKEL (reference sequence). This CDR3 contains 15 residues. The J segment lost 10 bases and the V segment lost 3 bases, leaving 9 bases of the junction unmatched. CDR3 sequence reads: CASSHLAGQTPELFF. CDR3 bases: TGTGCCAGCAGCCACCTAGCGGGGCAAACCCCGGAGCTGTTTTTT.